The 25 T cell receptor beta chains in this list originate from one sample, sequenced in a study of breast tumors, draining lymph nodes, adjacent tissues. TCRdb reanalysed the multiplex PCR reads using MiXCR and keeps one entry per CDR3 protein. The table shows more than 250,000 distinct CDR3 sequences, with around 30% occurring only once. The lymph nodes were axillary draining lymph nodes from breast cancer patients. Material for sequencing was axillary lymph node tissue. These receptors all come from a female donor with breast cancer. Some clones in this sample may be carry-over from other donors' samples.

This clonotype has just one count. An end of the junction does not agree with germline; a read error may underlie this. The chain is built from TRBV11-1 and TRBJ2-7; D is tentatively TRBD1 or TRBD2 (5 bases each). The CDR3 has 15 amino acids. Germline assignment: CDR1 SGHAT and CDR2 FQDESV (reference sequence). CDR3 nucleotide sequence: TGTGCCAGCAGCTCCAGGGACCTCCCTTCCTACGGGCAGTACTTC. Translation gives CASSSRDLPSYGQYF.

This clonotype was seen only a few times. A read error is possible here, since a much larger clone lies one base away. This chain links TRBV20-1 with TRBJ1-2; a weak D match, TRBD1 (6 bases). CDR3 size: 12 residues. Germline V gives CDR1 DFQATT, CDR2 SNEGSKA (reference sequence). The DNA of the CDR3 is TGCAGTGCAAACCCGGGCCGTGGGGGCTCCACCTTC. It yields the protein CSANPGRGGSTF.

Of note for this clonotype: It may be a read error: a sequence one base away is much more abundant. This chain connects TRBV29-1 to TRBJ2-4; 11 bases are shared with TRBD2. This CDR3 is built from 20 residues. V was clipped by 1 base and J by 3 bases; unmatched bases: 17. Looked up from germline, CDR1 is SQVTM and CDR2 is ANQGSEA. The chain's CDR3 is CSVEGGPSTSGRYGKNIQYF. Written as DNA, the CDR3 is TGCAGCGTTGAAGGCGGCCCTAGTACTAGCGGGAGATATGGCAAAAACATTCAGTACTTC.

Details on this clonotype: A read error may explain this, as a much larger clone is one base away. The chain combines TRBV20-1 with TRBJ2-3; D not certain. Germline loops: CDR1 DFQATT, CDR2 SNEGSKA (reference sequence). Trimming pared 3 bases from V and 0 bases from J, leaving 13 bases between. This CDR3 has 15 amino acids. In DNA form, the CDR3 reads TGCAGTGCTAGTAACCGGTGGGGAAGCACAGATACGCAGTATTTT. Protein product: CSASNRWGSTDTQYF.

About this clonotype: In this CDR3 the conserved last residue, phenylalanine or tryptophan, is missing, so a read error is likely. The chain uses TRBV10-3 and TRBJ2-7; 7 bases agree with TRBD1. The J segment lost 5 bases and the V segment lost 10 bases, leaving 11 bases of the junction unmatched. The germline CDR1 and CDR2 sequences are ENHRY and SYGVKD. This CDR3 has 13 residues. CDR3 DNA sequence: TGTGCCAGCTCACTAAGGGACAGTAACGAGCAGTACCTC. This gives the protein CASSLRDSNEQYL.

Notes on this clonotype: A clone one base away is much larger, so this may be a read error. J is TRBJ2-1 and V is TRBV14; 8 nucleotides agree with TRBD2. The CDR3 length is 16 residues. Germline V gene sequence: CDR1 SGHDN, CDR2 FVKESK. DNA for the CDR3: TGTGCCAGCAGCCAAGATTTCGGACTAGCTTCCAATGAGCAGCTCTTC. Its protein is CASSQDFGLASNEQLF.

In the case of this clonotype: This clone may be a read error of a much larger clone one base away. The DNA is omitted, as the CDR3 cannot be located on it reliably, and the CDR3 follows TCRdb's listing. The CDR3 region is CASRPAWGQGINERFF. The genes are TRBV9 and TRBJ2-1; TRBD1, as called in the table, went unchecked against the DNA. Ends included, the CDR3 has 16 residues. Per germline, CDR1 SGDLS and CDR2 YYNGEE.

The chain couples TRBV7-2 to TRBJ2-5; D is perhaps TRBD2 (6 bases). Germline assignment: CDR1 SGHTA and CDR2 FQGNSA. CDR3 length equals 15 residues. The V end lost 1 base, the J end lost 2 bases, and 11 bases lay between the germline ends. CDR3 protein: CASSLGLATQETQYF. The CDR3 DNA follows: TGTGCCAGCAGCTTAGGTCTAGCGACACAAGAGACCCAGTACTTC.

Ten or more counts support this clonotype. The chain couples TRBV13 to TRBJ2-7; D unclear. V was pared by 5 bases and J by 0 bases, with 5 bases between. Per germline, CDR1 PRHDT and CDR2 FYEKMQ (reference sequence). The CDR3 length is 12 residues. Written as DNA, the CDR3 is TGTGCCAGCAGCATCTACTCCTACGAGCAGTACTTC. Translation: CASSIYSYEQYF. Combining the CDR3 with reference TRBV13 and TRBJ2-7 gives the whole variable domain AAGVIQSPRHLIKEKRETATLKCYPIPRHDTVYWYQQGPGQDPQFLISFYEKMQSDKGSIPDRFSAQQFSDYHSELNMSSLELGDSALYFCASSIYSYEQYFGPGTRLTVT.

This clonotype was detected many times. The V call is TRBV9, the J call TRBJ1-2, with 8 bases identical to TRBD1. Germline-derived CDR1 and CDR2 are SGDLS and YYNGEE. V dropped 4 bases and J dropped 7; count of bases not matched to a gene: 9. This CDR3 is built from 14 residues. CDR3 nucleotides: TGTGCCAGCAGCACAGGACAGGGACCCGCTGGCTACACCTTC. Translating it yields CASSTGQGPAGYTF.

This clonotype was observed many times. The CDR3 loop reads CASSQSGDQPQHF. CDR3 in DNA: TGCGCCAGCAGCCAATCGGGGGATCAGCCCCAGCATTTT. The chain has TRBV4-3 and TRBJ1-5; D might be TRBD1 (5 bases). This CDR3 is 13 amino acids long. Germline V gene sequence: CDR1 LGHNA, CDR2 YSLEER. The V gene lost 2 bases and the J gene lost 5 bases, with 7 bases spanning the gap.

This clonotype was found a few times. CDR3 nucleotide sequence: TGTGCCAGCAGCCGTAGCGGGAGCAGAAACGAGCAGTACTTC. It is translated as CASSRSGSRNEQYF. This chain joins TRBV3-1 and TRBJ2-7; 9 nucleotides agree with TRBD2. V was clipped by 4 bases and J by 5 bases; unmatched bases: 6. CDR1 LGHDT and CDR2 YNNKEL come from the germline V gene (reference sequence). CDR3 length: 14 residues.

In nucleotides, the CDR3 is TGCAGCGCAGACAGGGGGCCCTCCTACGAGCAGTACTTC. It codes for CSADRGPSYEQYF. The chain combines TRBV29-1 with TRBJ2-7; 10 bases agree with TRBD1. The CDR3 extends over 13 amino acids. J lost 0 bases, V lost 7 bases, and 3 bases had no gene match. Germline assignment: CDR1 SQVTM and CDR2 ANQGSEA.

The chain couples TRBV4-1 to TRBJ2-1; TRBD2 might be the D (5 bases). The CDR3 runs 16 residues. Trimming left V 1 base short and J 4 bases short, with 14 bases between. Per germline, CDR1 MGHRA and CDR2 YSYEKL. The CDR3 region has the DNA TGCGCCAGCAGCCAAGGTAGTCGGCTAGCTTACAATGAGCAGTTCTTC. Translating gives CASSQGSRLAYNEQFF.

The table lists this clonotype with a few counts. Possible read error: a much larger clone is one base away. The chain joins TRBV11-2 to TRBJ2-3; 12 bases fit TRBD2. Germline-derived CDR1 and CDR2 are SGHAT and FQNNGV. The CDR3 has 17 amino acids. J lost 5 bases, V lost 5 bases, and 11 bases had no gene match. The CDR3 protein is CASSPLTSGRRLDTQYF. The CDR3 DNA reads TGTGCCAGCAGCCCGCTGACTAGCGGGAGAAGACTAGATACGCAGTATTTT.

With respect to this clonotype: This may arise from a read error, as a much more abundant clone is one base away. The V call is TRBV7-2, the J call TRBJ2-3; 8 nucleotides agree with TRBD2. The ends lost 1 base at V and 10 bases at J; junction bases unmatched: 16. The CDR3 is 17 amino acids. CDR1 and CDR2 from the germline V gene are SGHTA and FQGNSA. CDR3 in amino acids: CASSLGNFRREVDPQYF. In DNA form, the CDR3 reads TGTGCCAGCAGCTTAGGAAATTTTCGGCGGGAGGTTGATCCGCAGTATTTT.

On this clonotype itself: The junction differs from germline at one of its ends, possibly a read error. The V and J genes are TRBV6-5 and TRBJ2-1; TRBD1 aligns across 7 bases. From germline, CDR1 is MNHEY and CDR2 SVGAGI. This CDR3 contains 13 residues. CDR3 region: CASTPGQRNEQFF. DNA for the CDR3: TGCGCCAGCACCCCGGGACAGCGGAATGAGCAGTTCTTC.

Note on this clonotype: At one boundary the junction diverges from the germline segment, which might be a read error. The chain recombines TRBV5-5 with TRBJ2-6; perhaps TRBD1 as D (5 bases). Looked up from germline, CDR1 is SGHKS and CDR2 is YYEKEE (reference sequence). The CDR3 runs 17 residues. CDR3 nucleotide sequence: TGTGCCAGCAGCTCAGCAGGGTCTTCGCTCTGGGCCTACGTCCTGACTTTC. It is translated as CASSSAGSSLWAYVLTF.

The rearrangement joins TRBV28 to TRBJ2-7; D is unresolved. V lost 8 bases, J lost 5 bases, and 13 bases lay in between. CDR3 length: 12 amino acids. The V gene's germline CDR1 is MDHEN and CDR2 SYDVKM. The CDR3 sequence is CASGSSSHEQYF. In nucleotides, the CDR3 is TGTGCCAGCGGGTCTAGTAGCCACGAGCAGTACTTC.

In this sample, this clonotype turned up many times. The chain uses TRBV11-2 and TRBJ2-2, with 7 bases that match TRBD2. Unmatched junction bases numbered 0, after V lost 1 base and J lost 4 bases. This CDR3 region has 14 residues. CDR1 SGHAT and CDR2 FQNNGV come from the germline V gene. CDR3 bases: TGTGCCAGCAGCTTAGGCGGGAGCACCGGGGAGCTGTTTTTT. It codes for CASSLGGSTGELFF.

The chain links TRBV29-1 to TRBJ1-1; D might be TRBD1 (6 bases). In germline, CDR1 is SQVTM, CDR2 ANQGSEA. V was shortened by 4 bases and J by 7 bases, with 13 bases between the two germline ends. The CDR3 covers 12 residues. As DNA, the CDR3 is TGCAGCGTTGCTGCAGGGGTTAATGAAGCTTTCTTT. As protein: CSVAAGVNEAFF.

In this sample, this clonotype turned up a few times. A much more abundant neighbour one base away suggests this may be a read error. The rearrangement joins TRBV12-3 or TRBV12-4 to TRBJ2-2; maybe TRBD2 (6 bases). The length of the CDR3 is 14 residues. This chain's CDR3 is CASRSREAGGELLF. The DNA for the CDR3 is TGTGCCAGCAGATCAAGGGAGGCAGGCGGGGAGCTGCTTTTT.

The J gene is TRBJ1-5, the V gene TRBV6-1; D gene uncertain. The V end was cut by 7 bases, the J end by 4 bases, with 23 bases between. Germline CDR1 and CDR2: MNHNS and SASEGT. This CDR3 has 17 amino acids. The CDR3 nucleotides read TGTGCCAGCACCCTTTTCGCCCTTACGTATAATAATCAGCCCCAGCATTTT. Its protein product is CASTLFALTYNNQPQHF.

Only a few counts were recorded for this clonotype. Because the CDR3 is missing its conserved closing phenylalanine or tryptophan, this is likely a read error. The rearrangement joins TRBV14 to TRBJ2-1, with D maybe TRBD2 (5 bases). The CDR3 runs 13 residues. Germline V gives CDR1 SGHDN, CDR2 FVKESK. The V and J ends lost 4 bases and 7 bases respectively, with 11 bases between them. The DNA of the CDR3 is TGTGCCAGCAGCCCGCGCGGGTGGAATGAGCAGTTCTCC. The encoded protein is CASSPRGWNEQFS.

This clonotype was seen only once. The V and J genes are TRBV10-2 and TRBJ2-3; TRBD2 matches 11 bases. Looked up from germline, CDR1 is WSHSY and CDR2 is SAAADI. Losses at the gene ends were 3 bases for V and 3 bases for J; bases not matched to a gene: 2. The CDR3 runs to 15 residues. The DNA of the CDR3 is TGCGCCAGCAGTGATCCTAGCGGGAGGACAGATACGCAGTATTTT. It specifies CASSDPSGRTDTQYF.